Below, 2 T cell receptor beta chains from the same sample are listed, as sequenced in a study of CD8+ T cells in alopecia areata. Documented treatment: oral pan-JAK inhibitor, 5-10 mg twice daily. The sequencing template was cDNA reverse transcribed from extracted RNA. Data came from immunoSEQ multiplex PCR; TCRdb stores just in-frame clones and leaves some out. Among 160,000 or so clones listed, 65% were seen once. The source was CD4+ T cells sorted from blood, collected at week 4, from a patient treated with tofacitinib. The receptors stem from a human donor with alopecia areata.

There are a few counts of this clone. CDR3 sequence (DNA): TGCGCCAGCAGCTTGGACCATACGGGCACCGGGGAGCTGTTTTTT. This gives the protein CASSLDHTGTGELFF. V and J are TRBV5-1 and TRBJ2-2; D unclear. Germline V gene lookup returns CDR1 SGHRS and CDR2 YFSETQ. V gave up 0 bases and J gave up 4 bases, with 10 bases separating them. CDR3 length equals 15 residues.

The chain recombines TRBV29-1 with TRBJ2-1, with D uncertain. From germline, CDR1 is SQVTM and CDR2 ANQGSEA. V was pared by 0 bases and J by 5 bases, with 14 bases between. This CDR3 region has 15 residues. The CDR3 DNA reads TGCAGCGTTGAAGACGTATATTTAGACGACAATGAGCAGTTCTTC. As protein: CSVEDVYLDDNEQFF.